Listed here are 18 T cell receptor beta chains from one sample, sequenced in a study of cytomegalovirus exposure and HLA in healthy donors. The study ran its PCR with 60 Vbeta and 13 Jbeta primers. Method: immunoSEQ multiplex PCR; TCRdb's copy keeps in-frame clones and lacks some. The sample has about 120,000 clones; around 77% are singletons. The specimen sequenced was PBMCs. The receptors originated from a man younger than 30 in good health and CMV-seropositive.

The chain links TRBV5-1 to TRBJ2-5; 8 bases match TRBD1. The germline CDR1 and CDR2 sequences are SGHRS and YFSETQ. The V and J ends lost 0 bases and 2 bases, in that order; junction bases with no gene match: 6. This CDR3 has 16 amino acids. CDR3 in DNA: TGCGCCAGCAGCTTGGCTGGGACAGGACCACAAGAGACCCAGTACTTC. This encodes CASSLAGTGPQETQYF.

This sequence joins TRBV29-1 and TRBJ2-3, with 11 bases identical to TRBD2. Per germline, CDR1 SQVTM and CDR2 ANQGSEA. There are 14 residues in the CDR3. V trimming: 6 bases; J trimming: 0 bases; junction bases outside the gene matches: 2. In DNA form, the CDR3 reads TGCAGCGTCCGGACTAGCGGGAGCACAGATACGCAGTATTTT. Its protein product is CSVRTSGSTDTQYF.

CDR3 protein: CASSFSGQGANYGYTF. In nucleotides, the CDR3 is TGTGCCAGCAGTTTCTCGGGACAGGGGGCTAACTATGGCTACACCTTC. The J gene is TRBJ1-2, the V gene TRBV27; 11 nucleotides agree with TRBD1. CDR3 length: 16 amino acids. Germline-derived CDR1 and CDR2 are MNHEY and SMNVEV (reference sequence). J gave up 0 bases and V 3 bases, and 3 bases lay outside the gene matches.

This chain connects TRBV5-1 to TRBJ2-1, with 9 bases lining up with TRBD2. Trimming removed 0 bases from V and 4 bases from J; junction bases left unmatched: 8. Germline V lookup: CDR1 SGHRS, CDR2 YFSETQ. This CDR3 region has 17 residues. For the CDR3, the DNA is TGCGCCAGCAGCTTGGTCGTAAGCGGGGGGCCTTACAATGAGCAGTTCTTC. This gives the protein CASSLVVSGGPYNEQFF.

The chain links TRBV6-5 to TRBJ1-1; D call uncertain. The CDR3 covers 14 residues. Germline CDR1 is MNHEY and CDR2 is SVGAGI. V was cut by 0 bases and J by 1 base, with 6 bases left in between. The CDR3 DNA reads TGTGCCAGCAGTTACTCCGGGGAGAACACTGAAGCTTTCTTT. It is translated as CASSYSGENTEAFF.

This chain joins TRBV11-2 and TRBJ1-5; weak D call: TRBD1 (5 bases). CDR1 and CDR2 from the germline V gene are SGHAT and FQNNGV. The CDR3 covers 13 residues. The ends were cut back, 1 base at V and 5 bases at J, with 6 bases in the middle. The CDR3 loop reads CASSLAGYQPQHF. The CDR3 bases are TGTGCCAGCAGCTTAGCAGGGTATCAGCCCCAGCATTTT. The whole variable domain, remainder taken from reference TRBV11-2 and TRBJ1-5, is EAGVAQSPRYKIIEKRQSVAFWCNPISGHATLYWYQQILGQGPKLLIQFQNNGVVDDSQLPKDRFSAERLKGVDSTLKIQPAKLEDSAVYLCASSLAGYQPQHFGDGTRLSIL.

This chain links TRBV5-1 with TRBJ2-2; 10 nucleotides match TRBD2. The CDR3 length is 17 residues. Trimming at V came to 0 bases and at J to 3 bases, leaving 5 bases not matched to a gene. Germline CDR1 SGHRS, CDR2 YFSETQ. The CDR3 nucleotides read TGCGCCAGCAGCTTGGTTCTAGCGGGAGACCACACCGGGGAGCTGTTTTTT. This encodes CASSLVLAGDHTGELFF.

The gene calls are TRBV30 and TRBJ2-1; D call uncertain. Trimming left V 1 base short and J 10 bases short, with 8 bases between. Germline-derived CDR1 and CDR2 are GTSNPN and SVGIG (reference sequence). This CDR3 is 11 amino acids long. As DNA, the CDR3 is TGTGCCTGGAGTGCCTATTTGGAGCAGTTCTTC. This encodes CAWSAYLEQFF.

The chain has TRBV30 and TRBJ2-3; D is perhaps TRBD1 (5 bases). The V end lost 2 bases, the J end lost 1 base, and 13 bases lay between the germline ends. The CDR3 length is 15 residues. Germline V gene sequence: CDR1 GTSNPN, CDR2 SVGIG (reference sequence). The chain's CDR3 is CAWSPPGFGTDTQYF. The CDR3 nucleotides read TGTGCCTGGAGTCCCCCAGGGTTCGGCACAGATACGCAGTATTTT.

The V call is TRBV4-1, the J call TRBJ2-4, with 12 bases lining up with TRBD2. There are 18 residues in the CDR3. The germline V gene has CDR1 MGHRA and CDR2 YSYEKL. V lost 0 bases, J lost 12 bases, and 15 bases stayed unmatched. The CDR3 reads CASSQDRTSGTSGDSQYF. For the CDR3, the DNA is TGCGCCAGCAGCCAAGACCGGACTAGCGGGACCTCCGGGGACAGTCAGTACTTC.

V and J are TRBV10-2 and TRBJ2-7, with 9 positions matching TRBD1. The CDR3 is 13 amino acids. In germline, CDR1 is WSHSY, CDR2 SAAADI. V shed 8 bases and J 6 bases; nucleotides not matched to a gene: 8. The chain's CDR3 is CASCKTGGLEQYF. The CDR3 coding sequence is TGCGCCAGCTGTAAGACAGGGGGGCTCGAGCAGTACTTC.

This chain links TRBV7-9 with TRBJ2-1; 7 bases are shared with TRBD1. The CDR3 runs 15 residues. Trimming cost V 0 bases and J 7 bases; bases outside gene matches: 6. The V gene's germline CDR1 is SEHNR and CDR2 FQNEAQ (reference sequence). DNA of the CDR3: TGTGCCAGCAGCTTAGCCGTTAGGGGGCCAAATGAGCAGTTCTTC. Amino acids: CASSLAVRGPNEQFF.

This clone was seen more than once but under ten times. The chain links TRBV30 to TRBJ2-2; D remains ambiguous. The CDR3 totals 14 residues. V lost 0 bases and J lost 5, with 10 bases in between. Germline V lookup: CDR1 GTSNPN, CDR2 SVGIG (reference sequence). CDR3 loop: CAWSVTTGTGELFF. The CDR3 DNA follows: TGTGCCTGGAGTGTCACAACGGGTACCGGGGAGCTGTTTTTT.

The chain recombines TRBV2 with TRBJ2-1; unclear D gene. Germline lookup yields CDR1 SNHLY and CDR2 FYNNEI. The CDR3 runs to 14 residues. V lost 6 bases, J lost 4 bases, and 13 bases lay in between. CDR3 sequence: CASSIGTDYNEQFF. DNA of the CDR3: TGTGCCAGCAGCATCGGTACAGATTACAATGAGCAGTTCTTC.

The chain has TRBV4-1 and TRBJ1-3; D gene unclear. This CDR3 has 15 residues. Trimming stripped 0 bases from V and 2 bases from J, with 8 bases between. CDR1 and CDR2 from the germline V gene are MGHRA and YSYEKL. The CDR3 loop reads CASSQDEPAGNTIYF. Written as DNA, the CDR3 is TGCGCCAGCAGCCAAGATGAGCCGGCTGGAAACACCATATATTTT.

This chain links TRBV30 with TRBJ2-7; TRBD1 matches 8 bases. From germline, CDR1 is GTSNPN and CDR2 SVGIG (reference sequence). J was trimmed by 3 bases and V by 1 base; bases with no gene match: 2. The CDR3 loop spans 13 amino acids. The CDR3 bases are TGTGCCTGGAGTGGACAGGGGTTCTACGAGCAGTACTTC. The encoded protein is CAWSGQGFYEQYF.

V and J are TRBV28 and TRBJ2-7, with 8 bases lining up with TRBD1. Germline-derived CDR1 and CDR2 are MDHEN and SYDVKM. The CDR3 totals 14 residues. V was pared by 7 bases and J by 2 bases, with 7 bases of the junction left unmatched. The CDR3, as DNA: TGTGCCAGCACGGCGCCACAGGGGGCCTACGAGCAGTACTTC. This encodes CASTAPQGAYEQYF.

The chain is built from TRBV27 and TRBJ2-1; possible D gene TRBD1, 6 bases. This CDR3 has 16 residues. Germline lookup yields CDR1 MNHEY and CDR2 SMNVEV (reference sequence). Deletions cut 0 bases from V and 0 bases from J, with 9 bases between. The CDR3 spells CASSLSNRVSYNEQFF. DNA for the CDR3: TGTGCCAGCAGTTTATCAAACAGGGTCTCCTACAATGAGCAGTTCTTC.